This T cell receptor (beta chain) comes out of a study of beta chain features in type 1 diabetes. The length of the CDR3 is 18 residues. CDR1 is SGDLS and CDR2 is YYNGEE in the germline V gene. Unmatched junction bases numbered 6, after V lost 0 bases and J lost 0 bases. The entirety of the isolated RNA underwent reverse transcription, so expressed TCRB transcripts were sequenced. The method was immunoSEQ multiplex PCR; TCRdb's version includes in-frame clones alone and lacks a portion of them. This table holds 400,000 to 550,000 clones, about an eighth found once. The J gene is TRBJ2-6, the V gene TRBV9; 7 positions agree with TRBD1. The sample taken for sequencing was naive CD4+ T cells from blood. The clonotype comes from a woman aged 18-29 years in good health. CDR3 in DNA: TGTGCCAGCAGCGTAGGGCCGACAGGGCTCTCTGGGGCCAACGTCCTGACTTTC. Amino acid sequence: CASSVGPTGLSGANVLTF.